Below, 31 T cell receptor beta chains from the same sample are listed, as sequenced in a study of shared clonotypes between healthy human individuals. The data were produced by immunoSEQ multiplex PCR, yet TCRdb's version contains in-frame clones alone and is incomplete. The sample contains 1 million to 1.2 million clones, approximately 77% of which appear only once. Material for sequencing was memory CD4+ T cells from PBMCs. Regarding subset: CD45RA-negative fraction. The receptors were gathered from a man aged 18 to 29 in good health. Some clones in this sample may be carry-over from other donors' samples.

The chain employs TRBV11-2 and TRBJ2-7; D not certain. Germline CDR1 reads SGHAT; CDR2 reads FQNNGV. The CDR3 sequence is 14 residues long. Trimming removed 1 base at V and 6 bases at J, with 13 bases between. The CDR3 nucleotides are TGTGCCAGCAGCTTAGCTTTTCTGGGCTCCGAGCAGTACTTC. Amino acid sequence: CASSLAFLGSEQYF.

This clone was recorded only once. A far larger clone is a single base away, which makes a read error likely. Other DNA sequences in the sample encode the same CDR3. V is TRBV30 and J is TRBJ1-1; D possibly corresponds to TRBD1 (5 bases). Germline V gene sequence: CDR1 GTSNPN, CDR2 SVGIG (reference sequence). The CDR3 sequence is 11 residues long. CDR3 sequence: CAWGAVAEALF. CDR3 coding DNA: TGTGCCTGGGGGGCTGTGGCTGAAGCTCTCTTT. The variable domain in full, with the rest retrieved from reference TRBV30 and TRBJ1-1, is SQTIHQWPATLVQPVGSPLSLECTVEGTSNPNLYWYRQAAGRGLQLLFYSVGIGQISSEVPQNLSASRPQDRQFILSSKKLLLSDSGFYLCAWGAVAEALFGQGTRLTVV.

J is TRBJ2-1 and V is TRBV6-5; no reliable D call. The germline gives CDR1 MNHEY, CDR2 SVGAGI. The CDR3 totals 13 residues. The V end lost 2 bases, the J end lost 4 bases, and 6 bases lay between the germline ends. CDR3 in amino acids: CASSYGKYNEQFF. As DNA, the CDR3 is TGTGCCAGCAGTTACGGCAAATACAATGAGCAGTTCTTC.

Only a few counts were recorded for this clone. Different DNA sequences within this sample yield the same CDR3. The gene calls are TRBV5-1 and TRBJ1-4, with D unresolved. Trimming stripped 0 bases from V and 7 bases from J, with 4 bases between. The germline CDR1 and CDR2 sequences are SGHRS and YFSETQ. The CDR3 sequence is 12 residues long. The CDR3: CASSLDLEKLFF. CDR3 nucleotide sequence: TGCGCCAGCAGCTTGGACCTTGAAAAACTGTTTTTT.

This clone came up a few times. This chain connects TRBV5-6 to TRBJ2-7, with D possibly matching TRBD2 (6 bases). The germline V and J ends were trimmed by 4 bases and 0 bases, with 17 bases remaining between them. From germline, CDR1 is SGHDT and CDR2 YYEEEE. The CDR3 runs 16 residues. The chain's CDR3 is CASSSAKAGHSYEQYF. CDR3 DNA: TGTGCCAGCAGCAGTGCCAAAGCGGGCCACTCCTACGAGCAGTACTTC.

The V gene is TRBV2, the J gene TRBJ1-5; no reliable D call. Trimming pared 6 bases from V and 4 bases from J, leaving 10 bases between. Germline CDR1 SNHLY, CDR2 FYNNEI. The CDR3 consists of 13 residues. CDR3 region: CASRGWANQPQHF. CDR3 nucleotides: TGTGCCAGCAGGGGGTGGGCAAATCAGCCCCAGCATTTT.

A note on this clone: At the DNA level, this CDR3 is encoded by other sequences in the same sample as well. V gene TRBV5-1 combines with J gene TRBJ2-3, with 8 positions matching TRBD2. Trimming removed 0 bases from V and 5 bases from J; junction bases left unmatched: 2. The germline V gene has CDR1 SGHRS and CDR2 YFSETQ. The CDR3 extends over 14 amino acids. The CDR3 region has the DNA TGCGCCAGCAGCTTGGCCGCGGGAGGAGATACGCAGTATTTT. This translates into CASSLAAGGDTQYF.

The chain has TRBV6-1 and TRBJ2-5, with TRBD1 identical over 7 bases. This CDR3 has 13 residues. V lost 6 bases, J lost 4 bases, and 5 bases stayed unmatched. Germline V lookup: CDR1 MNHNS, CDR2 SASEGT. CDR3 amino acids: CASSTGARETQYF. The DNA for the CDR3 is TGTGCCAGCAGCACAGGGGCCCGAGAGACCCAGTACTTC.

This sequence joins TRBV5-5 and TRBJ1-4; no definite D call. Trimming stripped 4 bases from V and 3 bases from J, with 19 bases between. The CDR3 sequence is 17 residues long. CDR1 and CDR2 from the germline V gene are SGHKS and YYEKEE (reference sequence). The chain's CDR3 is CASSLGTTAGSNEKLFF. The CDR3 coding sequence is TGTGCCAGCAGCCTAGGTACCACGGCGGGGTCTAATGAAAAACTGTTTTTT.

As for this clone: A much larger clone sits a single nucleotide away, making a read error possible. At the DNA level, this CDR3 is encoded by other sequences in the same sample as well. The rearrangement uses TRBV25-1 and TRBJ2-3; D is uncertain. V lost 5 bases to trimming and J lost 1 base, with 4 bases between them. This CDR3 is built from 12 residues. Germline V gives CDR1 MGHDK, CDR2 SYGVNS. CDR3 in DNA: TGTGCCAGCAGTCCCGGCACAGATACGCAGTATTTT. Protein product: CASSPGTDTQYF.

The CDR3 DNA follows: TGTGCCAGCAGTTTAATGGGGGAATATGGCTACACCTTC. Its protein product is CASSLMGEYGYTF. J is TRBJ1-2 and V is TRBV28; weak D call: TRBD1 (5 bases). Germline values: CDR1 MDHEN, CDR2 SYDVKM. V shed 2 bases and J shed 5 bases, with 9 bases lying between them. The CDR3 consists of 13 residues.

The J gene is TRBJ2-5, the V gene TRBV2; D gene uncertain. This CDR3 has 14 residues. Trimming cost V 5 bases and J 2 bases, with 12 bases left between them. From germline, CDR1 is SNHLY and CDR2 FYNNEI. The CDR3 sequence: CASSYAGPQETQYF. The CDR3 region has the DNA TGTGCCAGCAGTTACGCAGGTCCGCAAGAGACCCAGTACTTC. Using reference TRBV2 and TRBJ2-5 for the parts outside the CDR3, the full variable domain is EPEVTQTPSHQVTQMGQEVILRCVPISNHLYFYWYRQILGQKVEFLVSFYNNEISEKSEIFDDQFSVERPDGSNFTLKIRSTKLEDSAMYFCASSYAGPQETQYFGPGTRLLVL.

V gene TRBV9 combines with J gene TRBJ2-2; the match to TRBD2 covers 15 bases. Germline loops: CDR1 SGDLS, CDR2 YYNGEE. This CDR3 comprises 24 residues. J lost 1 base, V lost 0 bases, and 19 bases had no gene match. The CDR3 region has the DNA TGTGCCAGCAGCGTAGACGTAGGGACAGGGGGACTAGCGGGAGGATTATTGAACACCGGGGAGCTGTTTTTT. Amino acid sequence: CASSVDVGTGGLAGGLLNTGELFF. The entire variable domain, with the rest obtained from reference TRBV9 and TRBJ2-2, is as follows: DSGVTQTPKHLITATGQRVTLRCSPRSGDLSVYWYQQSLDQGLQFLIQYYNGEERAKGNILERFSAQQFPDLHSELNLSSLELGDSALYFCASSVDVGTGGLAGGLLNTGELFFGEGSRLTVL.

This rearrangement joins TRBV19 to TRBJ2-7, with TRBD1 identical over 7 bases. V shed 10 bases, J shed 2 bases, and the junction held 5 bases outside the gene matches. CDR3 size: 12 residues. Germline loops: CDR1 LNHDA, CDR2 SQIVND (reference sequence). The CDR3 loop is CATAGTAYEQYF. CDR3 DNA: TGTGCCACTGCCGGGACAGCCTACGAGCAGTACTTC. The full variable domain, rest sourced from reference TRBV19 and TRBJ2-7, is DGGITQSPKYLFRKEGQNVTLSCEQNLNHDAMYWYRQDPGQGLRLIYYSQIVNDFQKGDIAEGYSVSREKKESFPLTVTSAQKNPTAFYLCATAGTAYEQYFGPGTRLTVT.

This clone was observed a few times. The sample contains more than one DNA sequence encoding this CDR3. The chain recombines TRBV6-5 with TRBJ1-5, with TRBD1 matching 8 bases. V shed 0 bases and J 6 bases; nucleotides not matched to a gene: 4. The germline CDR1 and CDR2 sequences are MNHEY and SVGAGI. The CDR3 covers 15 residues. The CDR3 region has the DNA TGTGCCAGCAGTTACTCGCGCGACAGGGGTCAGCCCCAGCATTTT. Protein product: CASSYSRDRGQPQHF.

CDR3 sequence (DNA): TGTGCCAGCAGCTCCCGGGACAGGGGGCAGGAGGGCTACACCTTC. Protein sequence: CASSSRDRGQEGYTF. The chain carries TRBV5-4 and TRBJ1-2; 12 nucleotides match TRBD1. The CDR3 sequence is 15 residues long. CDR1 and CDR2 (germline): SGHNT, YYREEE (reference sequence). V gave up 3 bases and J gave up 8 bases; unmatched junction bases: 8.

This clone was detected a few times. The rearrangement links TRBV11-3 to TRBJ2-2; no firm D call. The germline gives CDR1 SGHNT, CDR2 YENEEA. V shed 0 bases and J shed 4 bases, with 6 bases lying between them. This CDR3 is built from 14 residues. CDR3 loop: CASSLDRLTGELFF. In nucleotides, the CDR3 is TGTGCCAGCAGCTTAGACCGGCTCACCGGGGAGCTGTTTTTT.

About this clone itself: The sample holds other DNA sequences that translate to the same CDR3. V and J are TRBV20-1 and TRBJ2-7; D may be TRBD2 (5 bases). CDR3 size: 11 residues. V was cut by 3 bases and J by 4 bases, with 7 bases left in between. Per germline, CDR1 DFQATT and CDR2 SNEGSKA (reference sequence). The CDR3 region has the DNA TGCAGTGCTAGCCGCGGGTACGAGCAGTACTTC. It translates to CSASRGYEQYF.

V is TRBV7-3 and J is TRBJ2-7; maybe TRBD1 (6 bases). The CDR3 runs 13 residues. Germline-derived CDR1 and CDR2 are SGHTA and FQGTGA. Trimming removed 4 bases at V and 7 bases at J, with 14 bases between. The CDR3 DNA reads TGTGCCAGCAGCTCAGGGGCTCCGGGGGAGCAGTACTTC. This sequence encodes CASSSGAPGEQYF.

V usage is TRBV7-2 and J usage is TRBJ1-2; D unresolved. Germline CDR1 SGHTA, CDR2 FQGNSA. The CDR3 runs 12 residues. The V end lost 5 bases, the J end lost 8 bases, and 12 bases lay between the germline ends. CDR3 region: CASSVNGLGYTF. In nucleotides, the CDR3 is TGTGCCAGCAGCGTGAACGGGTTGGGCTACACCTTC.

This rearrangement joins TRBV7-2 to TRBJ2-5, with 8 positions matching TRBD2. Trimming removed 2 bases from V and 5 bases from J; junction bases left unmatched: 4. CDR3 length: 14 residues. CDR1 and CDR2 from the germline V gene are SGHTA and FQGNSA. CDR3 DNA sequence: TGTGCCAGCAGCTTAAGCGGGAGCGGGGAGACCCAGTACTTC. As protein: CASSLSGSGETQYF.

The chain is built from TRBV28 and TRBJ2-3, with D hard to call. V shed 7 bases and J shed 2 bases, with 16 bases lying between them. Germline-derived CDR1 and CDR2 are MDHEN and SYDVKM. This CDR3 has 15 residues. The CDR3 protein is CASTSQRRLTDTQYF. CDR3 sequence (DNA): TGTGCCAGCACTTCCCAGCGTAGACTCACAGATACGCAGTATTTT.

This clone was detected only a few times. This chain connects TRBV7-8 to TRBJ2-7; the D gene is possibly TRBD2 (6 bases). The CDR3 has 15 residues. From germline, CDR1 is SGHVS and CDR2 FQNEAQ. The V end was cut by 1 base, the J end by 2 bases, with 12 bases between. CDR3 nucleotides: TGTGCCAGCAGCTTAGGACTAGGTACTACCTACGAGCAGTACTTC. Its protein is CASSLGLGTTYEQYF.

V gene TRBV19 combines with J gene TRBJ1-2; D gene uncertain. The CDR3 spans 13 residues. Between the trimmed V and J ends, which lost 5 bases and 3 bases, there was a span of 10 bases. CDR1 and CDR2 (germline): LNHDA, SQIVND (reference sequence). The CDR3 nucleotides are TGTGCCAGTAGTTCCGACCTTCACTATGGCTACACCTTC. Amino acid sequence: CASSSDLHYGYTF.

This clone showed up just a few times. The chain has TRBV2 and TRBJ1-4; D is unresolved. The germline V gene encodes CDR1 SNHLY and CDR2 FYNNEI. The length of the CDR3 is 12 residues. The germline V and J ends were trimmed by 1 base and 5 bases, with 2 bases remaining between them. The CDR3 DNA sequence: TGTGCCAGCAGTGAAGTAAATGAAAAACTGTTTTTT. Protein: CASSEVNEKLFF. Using reference TRBV2 and TRBJ1-4 for the parts outside the CDR3, the full variable domain is EPEVTQTPSHQVTQMGQEVILRCVPISNHLYFYWYRQILGQKVEFLVSFYNNEISEKSEIFDDQFSVERPDGSNFTLKIRSTKLEDSAMYFCASSEVNEKLFFGSGTQLSVL.

The chain is built from TRBV7-2 and TRBJ2-7, with D tentatively TRBD1 (6 bases). CDR1 is SGHTA and CDR2 is FQGNSA in the germline V gene. The CDR3 runs 16 residues. V was pared by 4 bases and J by 3 bases, with 19 bases between. The CDR3 sequence: CASSSLTGIGIYEQYF. The CDR3 DNA sequence: TGTGCCAGCAGCTCCCTGACAGGAATCGGTATCTACGAGCAGTACTTC.

This sequence joins TRBV20-1 and TRBJ1-2, with TRBD1 matching over 8 bases. The germline V gene encodes CDR1 DFQATT and CDR2 SNEGSKA (reference sequence). The CDR3 loop spans 11 amino acids. Trimming removed 3 bases from V and 13 bases from J; junction bases left unmatched: 7. CDR3 sequence: CSARGTGGFTF. The CDR3 DNA is TGCAGTGCTAGGGGGACAGGAGGTTTCACCTTC.

For this clone: A much more abundant neighbour one base away suggests this may be a read error. The sample has other DNA sequences that encode this CDR3 too. The chain carries TRBV18 and TRBJ2-7; 10 positions match TRBD2. The CDR3 is 15 amino acids. Germline V gene data show CDR1 as KGHSH and CDR2 as LQKENI. The CDR3 sequence: CASSPQREGLYEQYF. The CDR3 nucleotides are TGTGCCAGTTCACCCCAGCGGGAGGGCCTCTACGAGCAGTACTTC. Supplemented by reference TRBV18 and TRBJ2-7, the full variable domain reads NAGVMQNPRHLVRRRGQEARLRCSPMKGHSHVYWYRQLPEEGLKFMVYLQKENIIDESGMPKERFSAEFPKEGPSILRIQQVVRGDSAAYFCASSPQREGLYEQYFGPGTRLTVT.

The rearrangement uses TRBV5-1 and TRBJ1-5; maybe TRBD1 (6 bases). V shed 4 bases and J shed 0 bases, with 26 bases lying between them. The CDR3 is 20 residues long. Looked up from germline, CDR1 is SGHRS and CDR2 is YFSETQ. The CDR3 sequence is CASSISPATTGSYSNQPQHF. The DNA for the CDR3 is TGCGCCAGCAGCATATCCCCCGCCACGACAGGATCCTATAGCAATCAGCCCCAGCATTTT. Full variable domain (missing parts from reference TRBV5-1 and TRBJ1-5): KAGVTQTPRYLIKTRGQQVTLSCSPISGHRSVSWYQQTPGQGLQFLFEYFSETQRNKGNFPGRFSGRQFSNSRSEMNVSTLELGDSALYLCASSISPATTGSYSNQPQHFGDGTRLSIL.

V and J are TRBV18 and TRBJ1-5; D unclear. Trimming cost V 3 bases and J 5 bases, with 8 bases left between them. The CDR3 totals 13 residues. CDR1 is KGHSH, CDR2 LQKENI, per germline. The CDR3 DNA is TGTGCCAGCTCACCGTCCTCAGATCAGCCCCAGCATTTT. Translated: CASSPSSDQPQHF.

A single count supports this clone. This sequence joins TRBV2 and TRBJ1-2, with 7 bases lining up with TRBD1. Germline-derived CDR1 and CDR2 are SNHLY and FYNNEI. This CDR3 region has 14 residues. With 6 bases clipped from V and 7 bases from J, the junction kept 11 bases outside the gene matches. The CDR3, as DNA: TGTGCCAGCAGCCGGGACAGTGGGGGCCTTGGCTACACCTTC. Translating it yields CASSRDSGGLGYTF.